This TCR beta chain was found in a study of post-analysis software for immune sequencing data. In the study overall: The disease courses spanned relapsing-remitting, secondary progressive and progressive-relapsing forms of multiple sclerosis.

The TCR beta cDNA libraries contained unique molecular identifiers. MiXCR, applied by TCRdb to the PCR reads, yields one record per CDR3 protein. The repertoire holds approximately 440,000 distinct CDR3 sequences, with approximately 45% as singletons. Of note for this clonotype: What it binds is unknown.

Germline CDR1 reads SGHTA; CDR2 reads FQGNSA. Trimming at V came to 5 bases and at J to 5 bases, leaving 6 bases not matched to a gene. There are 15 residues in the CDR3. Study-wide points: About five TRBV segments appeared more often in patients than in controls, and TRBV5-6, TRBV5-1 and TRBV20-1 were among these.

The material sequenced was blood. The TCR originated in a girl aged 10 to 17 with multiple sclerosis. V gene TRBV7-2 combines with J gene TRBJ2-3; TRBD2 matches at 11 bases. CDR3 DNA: TGTGCCAGCAGCCCAGCTCTAGCGGGGGGAGATACGCAGTATTTT. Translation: CASSPALAGGDTQYF.